The next 23 T cell receptor gamma chains were all read from a single sample in a study of gamma-delta chains in newborns, infants, children. TCRdb reanalyzed the reads using CATT. The data contain around 1,800 gamma-chain clones, approximately 70% of them seen just once; the ten biggest clones take up 20% to 25%. The sample was blood. The receptors here all came from a child who was a newborn, infant or young child, either healthy, febrile or measles-vaccinated (not recorded which).

This clone has more than one count but fewer than ten. The rearrangement joins TRGV8 to TRGJ1 or TRGJ2. Because TCRdb records no J gene, it was assigned here through a match of the DNA to germline. V dropped 6 bases and J dropped 12; count of bases not matched to a gene: 11. Looked up from germline, CDR1 is VENAVY and CDR2 is YDSYNSRV. The CDR3 covers 11 residues. CDR3 region: CATWSYWGKLF. CDR3 coding DNA: TGTGCCACCTGGTCATACTGGGGGAAACTCTTT.

This chain joins TRGV9 and TRGJ1 or TRGJ2. TCRdb supplies no J gene; here it was assigned by aligning the nucleotide sequence to germline. The CDR3 loop spans 15 amino acids. The germline CDR1 and CDR2 sequences are GITISATS and ISYDGTV (reference sequence). Trimming cost V 4 bases and J 0 bases; bases outside gene matches: 9. The CDR3 DNA reads TGTGCCTTGTGGGACCGGACGACGAATTATTATAAGAAACTCTTT. As protein: CALWDRTTNYYKKLF.

In this sample, this clone turned up once. J gene calling gave no result, while the V gene is TRGV9. There are 11 residues in the CDR3. Germline lookup yields CDR1 GITISATS and CDR2 ISYDGTV (reference sequence). CDR3 nucleotides: TGTGCCTTGTGGGAGGGAAATAACAAACTCTTT. Residues: CALWEGNNKLF.

J is TRGJ1 or TRGJ2 and V is TRGV4. The J gene, absent from TCRdb, was called here by matching the DNA to germline. This CDR3 region has 12 residues. V was pared by 4 bases and J by 10 bases, with 10 bases of the junction left unmatched. Per the germline V gene, CDR1 is EGSTGY and CDR2 is YDSYTSSV. The CDR3 DNA is TGTGCCACCTGGGAGCCGGCATCAAAGAAACTCTTT. It is translated as CATWEPASKKLF.

Only one count was recorded for this clone. The rearrangement links TRGV9 to TRGJP. TCRdb gives no J gene; it was assigned here by matching the DNA to germline. Germline V gene sequence: CDR1 GITISATS, CDR2 ISYDGTV (reference sequence). This CDR3 is 15 amino acids long. Trimming took 4 bases from V and 7 from J; bases not matched to a gene: 4. The CDR3 here is CALWDGELGKKIKVF. For the CDR3, the DNA is TGTGCCTTGTGGGACGGGGAGTTGGGCAAAAAAATCAAGGTATTT.

The chain recombines TRGV5 with TRGJ1 or TRGJ2. TCRdb supplies no J gene; here it was assigned by aligning the nucleotide sequence to germline. The CDR3 is 12 residues long. J lost 0 bases, V lost 6 bases, and 2 bases had no gene match. Germline CDR1 reads VINAFY; CDR2 reads YDVSNSKD. The CDR3 spells CATWWNYYKKLF. DNA for the CDR3: TGTGCCACCTGGTGGAATTATTATAAGAAACTCTTT.

The gene calls are TRGV5 and TRGJ1 or TRGJ2. The J gene is not listed in TCRdb, so it was assigned here from a DNA match to germline. This CDR3 has 17 amino acids. Germline V gene data show CDR1 as VINAFY and CDR2 as YDVSNSKD. V shed 3 bases and J 3 bases; nucleotides not matched to a gene: 17. CDR3 bases: TGTGCCACCTGGGACCCCCGTCATCGGAGGCCTTATTATAAGAAACTCTTT. Translated, it gives CATWDPRHRRPYYKKLF.

The genes are TRGV4 and TRGJ1 or TRGJ2. As TCRdb names no J gene, one was assigned here on the basis of a DNA match to germline. The germline gives CDR1 EGSTGY, CDR2 YDSYTSSV. The length of the CDR3 is 13 residues. V shed 1 base, J shed 4 bases, and the junction held 4 bases outside the gene matches. CDR3 nucleotides: TGTGCCACCTGGGATGGCACGTATTATAAGAAACTCTTT. Protein: CATWDGTYYKKLF.

The gene calls are TRGV9 and TRGJ1 or TRGJ2. The J gene comes from matching the DNA to germline here; TCRdb lacks it. Germline V gene sequence: CDR1 GITISATS, CDR2 ISYDGTV (reference sequence). V lost 5 bases, J lost 4 bases, and 5 bases stayed unmatched. The CDR3 spans 12 residues. CDR3 protein: CALWAQYYKKLF. CDR3 DNA sequence: TGTGCCTTGTGGGCCCAATATTATAAGAAACTCTTT.

Turning to this clone: Possible read error: a much larger clone is one base away. The identical CDR3 is also encoded by other nucleotide sequences in the sample. The chain is built from TRGV9 and TRGJP. Here the J gene came from matching the DNA to germline, since TCRdb omits it. CDR3 length equals 15 residues. Germline-derived CDR1 and CDR2 are GITISATS and ISYDGTV (reference sequence). The CDR3 loop is CALWEKELGKKIKVF. CDR3 sequence (DNA): TGCGCCTTGTGGGAGAAAGAGTTGGGCAAAAAAATCAAGGTATTT.

In the case of this clone: This CDR3 is also generated by other DNA sequences in the sample. The chain couples TRGV9 to TRGJP. TCRdb does not report a J gene; here it was assigned by matching the DNA to germline references. V dropped 0 bases and J dropped 5; count of bases not matched to a gene: 4. CDR1 and CDR2 from the germline V gene are GITISATS and ISYDGTV (reference sequence). The length of the CDR3 is 17 residues. CDR3 nucleotide sequence: TGTGCCTTGTGGGAGGTGAAAGAAGAGTTGGGCAAAAAAATCAAGGTATTT. It yields the protein CALWEVKEELGKKIKVF.

CDR3 residues: CATWDGYYKKLF. Here the CDR3 DNA reads TGTGCCACCTGGGATGGGTATTATAAGAAACTCTTT. The V gene is TRGV4, the J gene TRGJ1 or TRGJ2. TCRdb is silent on the J gene; assignment here came from matching the DNA to germline. Germline V gene sequence: CDR1 EGSTGY, CDR2 YDSYTSSV. The CDR3 loop spans 12 amino acids. Trimming cost V 0 bases and J 4 bases; bases outside gene matches: 0.

The chain carries TRGV9 and TRGJP. As TCRdb names no J gene, one was assigned here on the basis of a DNA match to germline. The CDR3 consists of 15 residues. With 10 bases clipped from V and 4 bases from J, the junction kept 7 bases outside the gene matches. CDR1 is GITISATS, CDR2 ISYDGTV, per germline (reference sequence). CDR3 loop: CAFINQELGKKIKVF. CDR3 coding DNA: TGTGCCTTTATTAATCAAGAGTTGGGCAAAAAAATCAAGGTATTT.

This clone has a handful of counts. At the DNA level, this CDR3 is encoded by other sequences in the same sample as well. The chain employs TRGV9 and TRGJP. The J gene is not listed in TCRdb, so it was assigned here from a DNA match to germline. This CDR3 is 15 amino acids long. Germline V gene data show CDR1 as GITISATS and CDR2 as ISYDGTV (reference sequence). V trimming: 6 bases; J trimming: 4 bases; junction bases outside the gene matches: 3. The CDR3 coding sequence is TGTGCCTTGTGGAAACAAGAGTTGGGCAAAAAAATCAAGGTATTT. As protein: CALWKQELGKKIKVF.

About this clone: In the same sample, other DNA sequences code for this CDR3. The chain employs TRGV9 and TRGJP. Because TCRdb records no J gene, it was assigned here through a match of the DNA to germline. After removal of 3 bases from V and 4 bases from J, the junction contained 3 bases not matched to a gene. Germline V lookup: CDR1 GITISATS, CDR2 ISYDGTV (reference sequence). The CDR3 consists of 16 residues. The CDR3 DNA reads as TGTGCCTTGTGGGAGCCCCAAGAGTTGGGCAAAAAAATCAAGGTATTT. It encodes CALWEPQELGKKIKVF.

On this clone: Other nucleotide sequences in the sample specify the same CDR3. The chain is built from TRGV9 and TRGJP. As TCRdb names no J gene, one was assigned here on the basis of a DNA match to germline. V lost 1 base, J lost 4 bases, and 4 bases stayed unmatched. Germline lookup yields CDR1 GITISATS and CDR2 ISYDGTV (reference sequence). CDR3 length equals 17 residues. The CDR3 DNA follows: TGTGCCTTGTGGGAGGTATCACAAGAGTTGGGCAAAAAAATCAAGGTATTT. This gives the protein CALWEVSQELGKKIKVF.

This clone was seen more than once but under ten times. Other nucleotide sequences from this sample produce the same CDR3. The gene calls are TRGV9 and TRGJP. No J gene was available from TCRdb, and it was assigned here by a germline match of the DNA. Unmatched junction bases numbered 5, after V lost 0 bases and J lost 6 bases. Per germline, CDR1 GITISATS and CDR2 ISYDGTV (reference sequence). This CDR3 spans 17 amino acids. In nucleotides, the CDR3 is TGTGCCTTGTGGGAGGTGCAATTAGAGTTGGGCAAAAAAATCAAGGTATTT. Translation gives CALWEVQLELGKKIKVF.

Of note for this clone: Other DNA variants within this sample encode the same CDR3. The chain recombines TRGV9 with TRGJP. TCRdb offers no J gene call, so here the DNA was matched to germline to obtain one. CDR3 size: 17 residues. Germline V CDR1 and CDR2: GITISATS, ISYDGTV (reference sequence). Trimming at V came to 1 base and at J to 4 bases, leaving 4 bases not matched to a gene. The CDR3 DNA reads TGTGCCTTGTGGGAGGTCCCACAAGAGTTGGGCAAAAAAATCAAGGTATTT. Translated: CALWEVPQELGKKIKVF.

For this clone: Other DNA sequences in this specimen translate into the identical CDR3. The chain recombines TRGV9 with TRGJP. TCRdb records no J gene; here it was assigned by comparing the DNA to germline. The CDR3 has 16 amino acids. Germline CDR1 GITISATS, CDR2 ISYDGTV (reference sequence). The V segment lost 1 base and the J segment 6 bases; nucleotides outside the gene matches: 3. The CDR3 DNA reads TGTGCCTTGTGGGAGGTCTTAGAGTTGGGCAAAAAAATCAAGGTATTT. Protein sequence: CALWEVLELGKKIKVF.

The CDR3 sequence is CATARGSDWIKTF. The CDR3 DNA sequence: TGTGCCACCGCTAGGGGTAGTGATTGGATCAAGACGTTT. This sequence joins TRGV4 and TRGJP2. The J gene is not listed in TCRdb, so it was assigned here from a DNA match to germline. The CDR3 length is 13 residues. The junction had 7 bases not matched to a gene; V was cut back by 9 bases and J by 3 bases. Germline V gene lookup returns CDR1 EGSTGY and CDR2 YDSYTSSV.

The V gene reported is TRGV9; the J gene is uncalled. Germline CDR1 and CDR2: GITISATS and ISYDGTV (reference sequence). The CDR3 has 13 residues. The CDR3 sequence is CALWELGKDIKVF. The CDR3 DNA follows: TGTGCCTTGTGGGAGTTGGGCAAAGACATAAAGGTATTT.

V usage is TRGV9 and J usage is TRGJ1 or TRGJ2. TCRdb records no J gene; here it was assigned by comparing the DNA to germline. The V segment lost 1 base and the J segment 3 bases; nucleotides outside the gene matches: 0. The CDR3 totals 12 residues. Germline V lookup: CDR1 GITISATS, CDR2 ISYDGTV (reference sequence). CDR3 region: CALWEVYYKKLF. DNA of the CDR3: TGTGCCTTGTGGGAGGTTTATTATAAGAAACTCTTT.

This chain links TRGV9 with TRGJ1 or TRGJ2. TCRdb gives no J gene; it was assigned here by matching the DNA to germline. CDR1 is GITISATS and CDR2 is ISYDGTV in the germline V gene (reference sequence). V was pared by 1 base and J by 3 bases, with 3 bases of the junction left unmatched. CDR3 length: 13 residues. As DNA, the CDR3 is TGTGCCTTGTGGGAGGTTTGTTATTATAAGAAACTCTTT. This translates into CALWEVCYYKKLF.